These T cell receptor beta chains were read from a single sample in a study of blood T cell repertoires in COVID-19. Profiling relied on immunoSEQ multiplex PCR, and the TCRdb table lists in-frame clones only, not all of them. Of about 130,000 clones in the sample, roughly 85% are singletons; the top ten hold approximately 3.5%. Sequenced material: peripheral blood. The receptors shown here come from a woman of 80 years or more with COVID-19, enrolled during active disease. The CDR3 runs from the conserved cysteine through the conserved F or W. The order of the fields is D gene, clone size, V gene, J gene, CDR3 protein, CDR3 DNA. D genes are given only for firm matches. Some rows have no size entry. The others give once, few or many, or a class for an expanded clone.

NA	NA	TRBV10-3	TRBJ1-2	CAISREGYYGYTF	TGTGCCATCAGTAGAGAGGGATACTATGGCTACACCTTC
TRBD1	NA	TRBV5-5	TRBJ2-7	CASSLQGGRIYEQYF	TGTGCCAGCAGCTTACAGGGGGGACGGATTTACGAGCAGTACTTC
TRBD1	few	TRBV5-5	TRBJ2-7	CASSRDSTPFYEQYF	TGTGCCAGCAGCCGGGACAGCACACCGTTCTACGAGCAGTACTTC
TRBD2	NA	TRBV6-4	TRBJ2-2	CASSVLAGETGELFF	TGTGCCAGCAGTGTACTAGCGGGAGAAACCGGGGAGCTGTTTTTT
TRBD1	NA	TRBV5-4	TRBJ2-2	CASSSTGGNTGELFF	TGTGCCAGCAGCTCAACAGGGGGGAACACCGGGGAGCTGTTTTTT
TRBD2	NA	TRBV7-2	TRBJ2-7	CASSRQAGETEQYF	TGTGCCAGCAGCCGTCAAGCGGGAGAGACCGAGCAGTACTTC
TRBD1	NA	TRBV2	TRBJ1-1	CASSGDRESGGTEAFF	TGTGCCAGCAGTGGGGACAGGGAATCGGGGGGCACTGAAGCTTTCTTT
NA	NA	TRBV11-2	TRBJ2-5	CASSLPGGTQYF	TGTGCCAGCAGCTTACCTGGCGGGACCCAGTACTTC
NA	NA	TRBV10-3	TRBJ2-7	CAIKGTQGPYEQYF	TGTGCCATCAAGGGGACGCAGGGGCCCTACGAGCAGTACTTC
NA	NA	TRBV3-1/TRBV3-2	TRBJ1-4	CASSSQKSGGIAEKLFF	TGTGCCAGCAGCTCCCAAAAATCCGGCGGCATCGCTGAAAAACTGTTTTTT
NA	NA	TRBV14	TRBJ2-2	CASSQGDRPNTGELFF	TGTGCCAGCAGCCAGGGTGACAGGCCGAACACCGGGGAGCTGTTTTTT
NA	NA	TRBV3-1/TRBV3-2	TRBJ1-3	CASSQGQGTGNTIYF	TGTGCCAGCAGCCAAGGTCAGGGAACGGGAAACACCATATATTTT
NA	NA	TRBV7-2	TRBJ2-7	CASSLSAGVFYEQYF	TGTGCCAGCAGCTTATCGGCAGGGGTATTCTACGAGCAGTACTTC
NA	NA	TRBV2	TRBJ2-7	CASRTQKSYYEQYF	TGTGCCAGCAGAACGCAGAAATCTTACTACGAGCAGTACTTC
TRBD1	NA	TRBV19	TRBJ2-1	CASSADRSSYNEQFF	TGTGCCAGTAGCGCGGACAGGAGCTCCTACAATGAGCAGTTCTTC
TRBD1	NA	TRBV3-1/TRBV3-2	TRBJ1-1	CASSPGQDRGAEAFF	TGTGCCAGCAGCCCCGGACAGGACCGAGGGGCTGAAGCTTTCTTT
TRBD1	NA	TRBV15	TRBJ1-4	CATSHGLGGREKLFF	TGTGCCACCAGCCACGGGCTAGGGGGCAGAGAAAAACTGTTTTTT
TRBD1	NA	TRBV7-8	TRBJ1-5	CASSLGTGSGRPQHF	TGTGCCAGCAGCTTAGGGACAGGGTCGGGTCGACCCCAGCATTTT
NA	once	TRBV5-6	TRBJ1-6	CASSDYRVPNSPLHF	TGTGCCAGCAGCGACTACAGGGTACCTAATTCACCCCTCCACTTT
NA	NA	TRBV6-5	TRBJ1-1	CATLEGSLNTEAFF	TGTGCCACCCTGGAGGGCAGCTTAAACACTGAAGCTTTCTTT
NA	few	TRBV12-5	TRBJ1-2	CASGLVPGDGLYGYTF	TGTGCTAGTGGTTTGGTACCGGGGGACGGCCTCTATGGCTACACCTTC
TRBD1	NA	TRBV6-5	TRBJ1-5	CASNLDRVRQPQHF	TGTGCCAGCAACCTAGACAGGGTCAGGCAGCCCCAGCATTTT
TRBD2	NA	TRBV5-1	TRBJ2-1	CASLGTSGRGEQFF	TGCGCCAGCCTAGGGACTAGCGGGAGGGGTGAGCAGTTCTTC
TRBD2	NA	TRBV5-4	TRBJ2-1	CASSSGLAGGRDEQFF	TGTGCCAGCAGCTCTGGACTAGCGGGAGGAAGAGATGAGCAGTTCTTC
TRBD1	NA	TRBV5-1	TRBJ2-1	CASSFGRGLMDEQFF	TGCGCCAGCAGCTTCGGCAGGGGGCTTATGGATGAGCAGTTCTTC
TRBD2	NA	TRBV5-1	TRBJ2-1	CASSFGTSGRARDEQFF	TGCGCCAGCAGTTTTGGGACTAGCGGGAGGGCCCGAGATGAGCAGTTCTTC
TRBD1	NA	TRBV7-9	TRBJ1-1	CASSLEGAGGNTEAFF	TGTGCCAGCAGCTTAGAGGGGGCAGGGGGCAACACTGAAGCTTTCTTT
NA	NA	TRBV9	TRBJ2-2	CASSPGLVLNTGELFF	TGTGCCAGCAGCCCCGGACTGGTCCTGAACACCGGGGAGCTGTTTTTT
TRBD1	NA	TRBV7-3	TRBJ1-6	CASSVSTGSNSPLHF	TGTGCCAGCAGCGTTTCGACAGGGTCTAATTCACCCCTCCACTTT
NA	once	TRBV6-5	TRBJ1-1	CASRQGYTEAFF	TGTGCCAGCAGGCAGGGCTACACTGAAGCTTTCTTT
NA	once	TRBV7-2	TRBJ2-1	CASSLGLNNEQFF	TGTGCCAGCAGCCTCGGACTCAACAATGAGCAGTTCTTC
NA	NA	TRBV4-3	TRBJ2-1	CASSQGRGSYNEQFF	TGCGCCAGCAGCCAAGGGAGGGGAAGCTACAATGAGCAGTTCTTC
TRBD2	NA	TRBV7-2	TRBJ2-5	CASSLGLAPSNTQYF	TGTGCCAGCAGCTTAGGACTAGCCCCCTCAAATACCCAGTACTTC
TRBD1	once	TRBV27	TRBJ2-7	CASSHRTTRQGSREQYF	TGTGCCAGCAGCCATAGGACAACCAGACAGGGTAGCCGCGAGCAGTACTTC
TRBD1	NA	TRBV6-5	TRBJ2-7	CASSAGQGGHEQYF	TGTGCCAGCAGCGCGGGACAGGGGGGGCACGAGCAGTACTTC
NA	NA	TRBV29-1	TRBJ1-2	CMGGEDNYGYTF	TGCATGGGGGGGGAGGATAACTATGGCTACACCTTC
TRBD1	NA	TRBV10-2	TRBJ1-5	CASSENTGTGNQPQHF	TGCGCCAGCAGTGAGAATACAGGGACAGGCAATCAGCCCCAGCATTTT
TRBD1	NA	TRBV19	TRBJ1-5	CASRGQGPNQPQHF	TGTGCCAGCCGTGGACAGGGACCTAATCAGCCCCAGCATTTT
TRBD2	NA	TRBV29-1	TRBJ2-1	CSVEVAASGSFLRVNEQFF	TGCAGCGTTGAAGTTGCGGCTAGCGGGAGTTTTTTGAGGGTAAATGAGCAGTTCTTC
NA	NA	TRBV4-3	TRBJ1-6	CASSQDRTEPLHF	TGCGCCAGCAGCCAAGATAGAACCGAACCCCTCCACTTT
TRBD1	NA	TRBV4-3	TRBJ2-7	CASSQGGMGQGYEQYF	TGCGCCAGCAGCCAGGGGGGGATGGGACAGGGCTACGAGCAGTACTTC
NA	NA	TRBV4-2	TRBJ2-7	CASSQEASTTYEQYF	TGTGCCAGCAGCCAAGAGGCAAGCACTACCTACGAGCAGTACTTC
TRBD2	NA	TRBV10-3	TRBJ2-1	CAIRTGTSGSNEQFF	TGTGCCATCAGAACCGGGACTAGCGGGAGCAATGAGCAGTTCTTC
NA	NA	TRBV28	TRBJ2-5	CASRINSAGETQYF	TGTGCCAGCCGAATTAATAGCGCCGGAGAGACCCAGTACTTC
TRBD1	NA	TRBV5-1	TRBJ2-5	CASSLDQGAKETQYF	TGCGCCAGCAGCTTGGATCAGGGGGCTAAGGAGACCCAGTACTTC
NA	few	TRBV28	TRBJ1-2	CASSSLPGHQSYGYTF	TGTGCCAGCAGTTCGCTCCCAGGGCACCAATCCTATGGCTACACCTTC
TRBD2	NA	TRBV7-8	TRBJ2-5	CASSLRVTSGIRETQYF	TGTGCCAGCAGCTTAAGGGTGACTAGCGGGATTAGGGAGACCCAGTACTTC
NA	NA	TRBV10-3	TRBJ2-1	CAISDNSGNEQFF	TGTGCCATCAGTGATAACAGTGGGAATGAGCAGTTCTTC
NA	few	TRBV6-2/TRBV6-3	TRBJ2-7	CASSYRPEEQYF	TGTGCCAGCAGTTACCGTCCGGAGGAGCAGTACTTC
NA	NA	TRBV7-9	TRBJ2-1	CASSQFTGMMNNEQFF	TGTGCCAGCAGCCAATTTACCGGGATGATGAACAATGAGCAGTTCTTC
NA	NA	TRBV20-1	TRBJ1-1	CSASPTNTEAFF	TGCAGTGCTAGTCCGACAAACACTGAAGCTTTCTTT
TRBD2	few	TRBV7-6	TRBJ2-1	CASSLSVGAGDYFGEQFF	TGTGCCAGCAGCTTAAGTGTCGGAGCGGGAGATTACTTTGGGGAGCAGTTCTTC
TRBD1	NA	TRBV18	TRBJ1-5	CASSASDRSGNQPQHF	TGTGCCAGCTCAGCTTCGGACAGGTCCGGCAATCAGCCCCAGCATTTT